What follows are 2 T cell receptor beta chains derived from one specimen sequenced in a study of T-cell reconstitution after alpha-beta-depleted transplantation in children. Unique molecular identifiers featured in how the TCRbeta library was prepared. TCRdb recomputed calls from the PCR reads with MiXCR, one row per CDR3 protein. The sample lists 250,000 or so distinct CDR3 sequences, approximately 8% occurring once. The material was PBMCs, mostly from graft donor cells, obtained 180 days after TCRalphabeta/CD19-depleted stem cell transplant. Receptors originate from a male patient younger than 18 who had a stem cell transplant for acute lymphoblastic leukemia, so the T cells may come from the graft donor.

In the case of this clonotype: A much bigger clone sits one base away, suggesting this may be a read error. The V gene is TRBV5-4, the J gene TRBJ1-1; D gene uncertain. The germline gives CDR1 SGHNT, CDR2 YYREEE (reference sequence). The length of the CDR3 is 13 residues. V was cut by 4 bases and J by 6 bases, with 13 bases left in between. CDR3: CASSPGLGAEAFF. In DNA form, the CDR3 reads TGTGCCAGCAGCCCTGGATTGGGCGCTGAAGCTTTCTTT.

There are many counts of this clonotype. The DNA of the CDR3 is TGTGCCAGCAGCCCACTAGCGGGGGGAGAGACCCAGTACTTC. Amino acid sequence: CASSPLAGGETQYF. The chain uses TRBV12-3 or TRBV12-4 and TRBJ2-5, with TRBD2 matching 12 bases. This CDR3 is built from 14 residues. With V trimmed by 6 bases and J by 4 bases, 3 bases remained unmatched.